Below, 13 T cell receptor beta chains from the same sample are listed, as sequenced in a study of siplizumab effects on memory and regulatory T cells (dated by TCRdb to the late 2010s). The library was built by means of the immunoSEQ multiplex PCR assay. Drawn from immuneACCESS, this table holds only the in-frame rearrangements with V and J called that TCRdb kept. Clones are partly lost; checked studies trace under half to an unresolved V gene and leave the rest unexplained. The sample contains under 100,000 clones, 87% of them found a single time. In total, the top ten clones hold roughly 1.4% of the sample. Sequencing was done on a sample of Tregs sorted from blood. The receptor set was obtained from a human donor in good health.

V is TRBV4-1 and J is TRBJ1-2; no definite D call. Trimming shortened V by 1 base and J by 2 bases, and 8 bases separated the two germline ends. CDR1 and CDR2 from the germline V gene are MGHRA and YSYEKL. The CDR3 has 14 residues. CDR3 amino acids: CASSQGFQNYGYTF. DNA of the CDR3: TGCGCCAGCAGCCAAGGCTTCCAGAACTATGGCTACACCTTC.

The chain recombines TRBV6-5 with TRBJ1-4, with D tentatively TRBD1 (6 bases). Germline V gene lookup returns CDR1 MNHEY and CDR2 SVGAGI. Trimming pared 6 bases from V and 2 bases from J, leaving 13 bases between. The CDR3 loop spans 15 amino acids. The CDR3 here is CASSLSTGTNEKLFF. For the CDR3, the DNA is TGTGCCAGCAGCCTTTCGACAGGCACTAATGAAAAACTGTTTTTT.

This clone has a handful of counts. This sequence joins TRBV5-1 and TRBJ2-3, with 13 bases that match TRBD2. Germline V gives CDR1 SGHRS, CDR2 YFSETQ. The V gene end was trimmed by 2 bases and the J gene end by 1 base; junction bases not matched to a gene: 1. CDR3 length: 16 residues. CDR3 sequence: CASSLLAGGRTDTQYF. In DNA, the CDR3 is TGCGCCAGCAGCTTACTAGCGGGGGGGCGCACAGATACGCAGTATTTT.

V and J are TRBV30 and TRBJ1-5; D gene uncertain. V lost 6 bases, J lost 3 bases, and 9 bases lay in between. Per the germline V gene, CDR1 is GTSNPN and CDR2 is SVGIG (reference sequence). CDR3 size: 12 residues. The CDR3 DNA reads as TGTGCCTGCTCGGGTTTCAATCAGCCCCAGCATTTT. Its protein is CACSGFNQPQHF.

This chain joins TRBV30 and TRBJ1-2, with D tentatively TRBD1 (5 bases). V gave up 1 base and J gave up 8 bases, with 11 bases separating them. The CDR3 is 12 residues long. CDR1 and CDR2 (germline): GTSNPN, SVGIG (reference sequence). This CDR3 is CAWSAQGGGYTF. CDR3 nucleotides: TGTGCCTGGAGTGCCCAGGGAGGCGGCTACACCTTC.

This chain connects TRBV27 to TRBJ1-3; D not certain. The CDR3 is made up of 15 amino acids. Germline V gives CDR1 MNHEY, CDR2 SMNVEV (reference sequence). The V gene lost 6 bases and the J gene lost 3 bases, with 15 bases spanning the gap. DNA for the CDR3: TGTGCCAGCAGCCTCCGAGGGCTGGGTGGAAACACCATATATTTT. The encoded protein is CASSLRGLGGNTIYF.

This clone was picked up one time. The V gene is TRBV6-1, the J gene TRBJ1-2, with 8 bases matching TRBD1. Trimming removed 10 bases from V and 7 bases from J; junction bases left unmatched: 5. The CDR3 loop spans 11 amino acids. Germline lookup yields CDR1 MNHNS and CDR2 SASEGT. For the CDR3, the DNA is TGTGCCACCGGACAGGGTAGTGGCTACACCTTC. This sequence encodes CATGQGSGYTF.

CDR3 coding DNA: TGTGCCAGCAGCCGTACGGGGGAGACCCAGTACTTC. Protein: CASSRTGETQYF. This chain links TRBV6-1 with TRBJ2-5; D is possibly TRBD2 (5 bases). The CDR3 loop spans 12 amino acids. In germline, CDR1 is MNHNS, CDR2 SASEGT. The V end lost 6 bases, the J end lost 5 bases, and 10 bases lay between the germline ends.

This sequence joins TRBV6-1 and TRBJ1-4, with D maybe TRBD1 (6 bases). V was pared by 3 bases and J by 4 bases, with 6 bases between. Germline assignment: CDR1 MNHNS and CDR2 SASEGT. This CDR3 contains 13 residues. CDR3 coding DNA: TGTGCCAGCAGTGACAGGGGTAATGAAAAACTGTTTTTT. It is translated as CASSDRGNEKLFF.

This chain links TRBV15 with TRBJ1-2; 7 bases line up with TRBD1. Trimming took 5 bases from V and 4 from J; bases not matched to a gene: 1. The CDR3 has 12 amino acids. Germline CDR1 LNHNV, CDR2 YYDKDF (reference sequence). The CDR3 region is CATSRDSYGYTF. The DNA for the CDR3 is TGTGCCACCAGCCGGGACAGCTATGGCTACACCTTC.

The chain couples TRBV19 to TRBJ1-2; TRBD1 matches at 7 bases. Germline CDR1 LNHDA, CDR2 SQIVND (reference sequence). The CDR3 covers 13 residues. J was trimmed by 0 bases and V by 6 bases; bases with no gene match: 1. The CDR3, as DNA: TGTGCCAGTAGGAGGGGGCCTAACTATGGCTACACCTTC. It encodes CASRRGPNYGYTF.

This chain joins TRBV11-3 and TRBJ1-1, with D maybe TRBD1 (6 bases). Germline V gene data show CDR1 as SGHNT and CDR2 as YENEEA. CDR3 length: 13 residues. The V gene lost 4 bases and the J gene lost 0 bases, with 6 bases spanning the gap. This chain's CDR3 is CASSWTVNTEAFF. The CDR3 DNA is TGTGCCAGCAGCTGGACAGTGAACACTGAAGCTTTCTTT. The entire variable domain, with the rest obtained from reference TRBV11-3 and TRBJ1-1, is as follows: EAGVVQSPRYKIIEKKQPVAFWCNPISGHNTLYWYLQNLGQGPELLIRYENEEAVDDSQLPKDRFSAERLKGVDSTLKIQPAELGDSAVYLCASSWTVNTEAFFGQGTRLTVV.

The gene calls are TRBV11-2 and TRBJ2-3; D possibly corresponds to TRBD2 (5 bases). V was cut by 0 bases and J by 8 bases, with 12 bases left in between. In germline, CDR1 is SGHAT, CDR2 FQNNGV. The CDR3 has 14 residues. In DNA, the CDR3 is TGTGCCAGCAGCTTAGAGGAGGCCTGGGGTACGCAGTATTTT. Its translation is CASSLEEAWGTQYF.